The clone carrying this T cell receptor beta chain was detected a few times. What it binds is not known. 5'RACE template switching generated TCR cDNA, adding a universal primer site and UMIs. Each CDR3 protein gets one entry after TCRdb re-called the 5' RACE reads with MiXCR. The profile shows 310,000 or so distinct CDR3 sequences, 6.8% of them singletons. This sample was included in a study of T cells after yellow fever vaccination. Study outcomes and limitations: Booster samples showed a return of most primary-vaccination clones (around 96% CD4, approximately 88% CD8). Only a minor proportion of clonotypes was detected across both CD4 and CD8 compartments.

V lost 2 bases and J lost 5; bases outside the gene matches: 10. The CDR3 spans 17 residues. Germline CDR1 MNHEY, CDR2 SVGEGT. This specimen consisted of PBMCs, obtained roughly 46 days after the first yellow fever vaccination. The V gene is TRBV6-2 or TRBV6-3, the J gene TRBJ1-1, with 11 bases fitting TRBD1. This receptor was taken from a man aged 18-30 years who received the YFV17D yellow fever vaccine. The CDR3 protein is CASSYARTGGALTEAFF. Here the CDR3 DNA reads TGTGCCAGCAGTTACGCCCGGACAGGGGGCGCCTTGACTGAAGCTTTCTTT.